Listed below are T cell receptor beta chains from one sample, sequenced in a study of CD8 T cells in Susac syndrome. TCRdb called the immunoSEQ multiplex PCR reads again in MiXCR, with one record for every CDR3 protein. The sample holds around 18,000 distinct CDR3 sequences, roughly 95% seen once. What was sequenced was CD8+ T cells from PBMCs. All receptors derive from a human donor in good health. The CDR3 runs from the conserved cysteine through the conserved F or W. D genes are given only for firm matches. Expanded clones are given a class, and other clones once, few, many or no size at all.

TRBV15	.	TRBJ2-5	.	16	CATSRDQVGAGETQYF	TGTGCCACCAGCAGAGATCAAGTCGGGGCTGGAGAGACCCAGTACTTC
TRBV28	.	TRBJ2-2	.	17	CASSLLGLNLNTGELFF	TGTGCCAGCAGTCTGCTCGGACTCAACCTGAACACCGGGGAGCTGTTTTTT
TRBV30	.	TRBJ1-1	.	13	CAWRELGNTEAFF	TGTGCCTGGAGGGAGTTGGGGAACACTGAAGCTTTCTTT
TRBV28	.	TRBJ2-5	.	17	CASSGRAPRLAEETQYF	TGTGCCAGCAGTGGGAGAGCCCCGCGATTAGCGGAAGAGACCCAGTACTTC
TRBV10-2	.	TRBJ1-1	.	15	CASMVVRELNTEAFF	TGCGCCAGCATGGTTGTGCGAGAACTGAACACTGAAGCTTTCTTT
TRBV6-1	.	TRBJ1-1	.	17	CASSYTASDGMNTEAFF	TGTGCCAGCAGTTATACCGCTTCGGACGGAATGAACACTGAAGCTTTCTTT
TRBV13	.	TRBJ1-1	.	15	CASGGLEDMNTEAFF	TGTGCCAGCGGTGGGCTAGAAGACATGAACACTGAAGCTTTTTTT
TRBV12-3/TRBV12-4	TRBD1	TRBJ2-5	.	16	CASTLQGQGREETQYF	TGTGCCAGCACCCTACAGGGACAGGGTCGGGAAGAGACCCAGTACTTC
TRBV9	.	TRBJ2-7	.	15	CASSVGTSSSYEQYF	TGTGCCAGCAGCGTAGGGACATCGAGCTCCTACGAGCAGTACTTC
TRBV7-9	TRBD2	TRBJ2-3	.	16	CASSLIVAGFTDTQYF	TGTGCCAGCAGCCTCATCGTAGCGGGATTCACAGATACGCAGTATTTT
TRBV29-1	.	TRBJ1-5	.	15	CSVSEHSGTLQPQHF	TGCAGCGTTTCCGAACACTCAGGGACCCTCCAGCCCCAGCATTTT
TRBV5-1	.	TRBJ1-1	.	15	CASSLKSTLNSEAFF	TGCGCCAGCAGCTTGAAGTCCACCCTAAATTCTGAAGCTTTCTTT
TRBV5-1	TRBD2	TRBJ2-1	.	17	CASSPGTSLYTYNEQFF	TGCGCCAGCAGCCCAGGGACTAGCCTATATACCTACAATGAGCAGTTCTTC
TRBV29-1	TRBD1	TRBJ1-4	.	14	CSVEHRGLEEKLFF	TGCAGCGTTGAACACAGGGGTTTGGAAGAAAAACTGTTTTTT
TRBV27	TRBD2	TRBJ2-1	.	16	CASSPLSGSSYNEQFF	TGTGCCAGCAGTCCTCTAAGCGGGAGCTCCTACAATGAGCAGTTCTTC
TRBV28	.	TRBJ1-5	.	17	CASSYRGAGLSNQPQHF	TGTGCCAGCAGTTATCGGGGAGCAGGGTTAAGCAATCAGCCCCAGCATTTT
TRBV11-3	TRBD2	TRBJ2-1	.	14	CASSPGGEGDEQFF	TGTGCCAGCAGCCCGGGGGGGGAGGGCGATGAGCAGTTCTTC
TRBV2	TRBD1	TRBJ1-1	.	17	CASSEAGGLGMNTEAFF	TGTGCCAGCAGTGAGGCAGGGGGCTTGGGGATGAACACTGAAGCTTTCTTT
TRBV5-4	TRBD2	TRBJ2-4	.	15	CASSLMTGGGDIQYF	TGTGCCAGCAGCTTGATGACGGGAGGGGGGGACATTCAGTACTTC
TRBV7-9	TRBD2	TRBJ2-1	.	15	CASSSPLAGEYEQFF	TGTGCCAGCAGCTCCCCACTAGCGGGAGAATATGAGCAGTTCTTC
TRBV6-5	.	TRBJ1-2	.	18	CASSYSGQGAPGNYGYTF	TGTGCCAGCAGTTACTCAGGACAAGGAGCGCCAGGAAACTATGGCTACACCTTC
TRBV15	.	TRBJ2-1	once	13	CATSRLKTNEQFF	TGTGCCACCAGCAGGCTAAAAACGAATGAGCAGTTCTTC
TRBV9	.	TRBJ2-2	.	13	CASSGPQTGELFF	TGTGCCAGCAGCGGTCCCCAGACCGGGGAGCTGTTTTTT
TRBV7-9	.	TRBJ2-7	once	12	CASSFKRDEQYF	TGTGCCAGCAGCTTTAAAAGGGACGAGCAGTACTTC
TRBV20-1	.	TRBJ2-7	.	14	CSAPGTAGTYEQYF	TGCAGTGCTCCGGGGACAGCGGGAACCTACGAGCAGTACTTC
TRBV29-1	TRBD2	TRBJ2-7	once	13	CSVEAGAGYEQYF	TGCAGCGTTGAGGCGGGAGCGGGGTACGAGCAGTACTTC
TRBV6-5	TRBD2	TRBJ2-7	.	14	CASSTGLAGGEQYF	TGTGCCAGCAGTACGGGACTAGCGGGAGGCGAGCAGTACTTC
TRBV28	.	TRBJ2-2	.	15	CASTAPGTRAGELFF	TGTGCCAGCACGGCACCGGGTACTCGGGCCGGGGAGCTGTTTTTT
TRBV28	.	TRBJ2-4	.	17	CASSLGIGHRGINIQYF	TGTGCCAGCAGTTTGGGAATCGGACACCGGGGGATAAACATTCAGTACTTC
TRBV5-1	TRBD2	TRBJ2-5	.	16	CASSLEVAGRLETQYF	TGCGCCAGCAGCTTGGAGGTAGCGGGAAGGTTGGAGACCCAGTACTTC
TRBV11-2	.	TRBJ2-5	.	13	CASSLPLQETQYF	TGTGCCAGCAGTTTGCCCTTACAAGAGACCCAGTACTTC
TRBV12-3/TRBV12-4	TRBD1	TRBJ2-5	.	14	CASSPYRGPHGSYF	TGTGCCAGCAGCCCCTACAGGGGGCCGCATGGGTCGTACTTC
TRBV10-3	TRBD2	TRBJ2-5	.	14	CAISDTSGSETQYF	TGTGCCATCAGTGATACTAGCGGGAGTGAGACCCAGTACTTC
TRBV28	.	TRBJ1-5	.	11	CASSHNQPQHF	TGTGCCAGCAGCCATAATCAGCCCCAGCATTTT
TRBV7-6	.	TRBJ2-1	.	13	CASSPASYNEQFF	TGTGCCAGCAGCCCTGCCTCATACAATGAGCAGTTCTTC